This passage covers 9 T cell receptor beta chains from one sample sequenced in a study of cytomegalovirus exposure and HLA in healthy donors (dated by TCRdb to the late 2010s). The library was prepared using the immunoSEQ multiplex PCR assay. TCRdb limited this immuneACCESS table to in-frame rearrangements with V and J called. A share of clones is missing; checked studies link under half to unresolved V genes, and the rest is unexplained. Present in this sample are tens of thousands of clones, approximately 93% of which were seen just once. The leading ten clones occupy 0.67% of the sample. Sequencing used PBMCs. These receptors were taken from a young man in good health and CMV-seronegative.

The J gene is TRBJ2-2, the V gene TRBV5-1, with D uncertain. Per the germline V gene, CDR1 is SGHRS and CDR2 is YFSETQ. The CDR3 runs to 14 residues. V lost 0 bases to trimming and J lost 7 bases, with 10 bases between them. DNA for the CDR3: TGCGCCAGCAGCTTGGAGGCCGGGTTCGGGGAGCTGTTTTTT. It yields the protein CASSLEAGFGELFF.

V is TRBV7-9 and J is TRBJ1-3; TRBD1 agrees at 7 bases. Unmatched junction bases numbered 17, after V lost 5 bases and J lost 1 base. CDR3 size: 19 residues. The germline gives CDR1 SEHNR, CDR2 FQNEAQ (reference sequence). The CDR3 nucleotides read TGTGCCAGCAGCAGGAGACAGGGAAGCGCTCGGGCATCTGGAAACACCATATATTTT. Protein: CASSRRQGSARASGNTIYF.

The CDR3 sequence is CASSYVQGPQYF. CDR3 nucleotide sequence: TGTGCCAGCAGTTACGTACAGGGTCCCCAGTACTTC. The rearrangement joins TRBV6-6 to TRBJ2-7, with D maybe TRBD1 (6 bases). The CDR3 spans 12 residues. V was cut by 2 bases and J by 10 bases, with 12 bases left in between. The germline gives CDR1 MNHNY, CDR2 SVGAGI (reference sequence).

CDR3 residues: CASSSTSGGSSYNEQFF. Written as DNA, the CDR3 is TGTGCCAGCAGCTCTACTAGCGGGGGGAGCTCCTACAATGAGCAGTTCTTC. The chain couples TRBV7-2 to TRBJ2-1; 12 bases agree with TRBD2. V shed 4 bases, J shed 0 bases, and the junction held 4 bases outside the gene matches. Per the germline V gene, CDR1 is SGHTA and CDR2 is FQGNSA. The length of the CDR3 is 17 residues.

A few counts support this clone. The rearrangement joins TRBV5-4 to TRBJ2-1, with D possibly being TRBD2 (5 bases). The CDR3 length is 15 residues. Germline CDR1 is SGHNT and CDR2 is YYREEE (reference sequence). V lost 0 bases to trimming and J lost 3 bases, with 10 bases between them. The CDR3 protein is CASSLDGGLYNEQFF. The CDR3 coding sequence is TGTGCCAGCAGCTTGGACGGAGGCCTCTACAATGAGCAGTTCTTC.

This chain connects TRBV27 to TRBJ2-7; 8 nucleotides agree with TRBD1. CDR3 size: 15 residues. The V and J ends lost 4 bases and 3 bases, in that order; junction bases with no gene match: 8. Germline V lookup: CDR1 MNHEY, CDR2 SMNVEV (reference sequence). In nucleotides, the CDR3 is TGTGCCAGCAGTTACCGGACAGGGTTGAACTACGAGCAGTACTTC. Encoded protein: CASSYRTGLNYEQYF.

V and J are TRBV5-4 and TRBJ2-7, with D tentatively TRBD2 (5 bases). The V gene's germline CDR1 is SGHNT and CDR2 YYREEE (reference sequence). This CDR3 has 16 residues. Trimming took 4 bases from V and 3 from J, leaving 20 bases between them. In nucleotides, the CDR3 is TGTGCCAGCAGCCCCATCGAACTAGGTGGGTTCTACGAGCAGTACTTC. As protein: CASSPIELGGFYEQYF.

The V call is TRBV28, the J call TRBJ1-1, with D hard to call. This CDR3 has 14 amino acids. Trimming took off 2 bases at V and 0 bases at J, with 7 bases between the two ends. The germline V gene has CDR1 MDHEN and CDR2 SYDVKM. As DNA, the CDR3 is TGTGCCAGCAGTTTAGGCGGGGTGAACACTGAAGCTTTCTTT. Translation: CASSLGGVNTEAFF.

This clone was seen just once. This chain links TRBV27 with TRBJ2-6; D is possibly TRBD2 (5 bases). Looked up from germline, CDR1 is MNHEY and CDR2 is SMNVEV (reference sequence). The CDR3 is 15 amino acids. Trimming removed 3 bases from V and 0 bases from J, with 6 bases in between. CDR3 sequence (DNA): TGTGCCAGCAGTTTCGGGATCTCTGGGGCCAACGTCCTGACTTTC. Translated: CASSFGISGANVLTF.